Presented here are 31 T cell receptor beta chains from one specimen sequenced in a study of early T cells in non-severe SARS-CoV-2 infection. TCRdb called the 5' RACE reads again in MiXCR, with one record for every CDR3 protein. Altogether roughly 81,000 distinct CDR3 sequences are present, around 10% being singletons, with the ten largest covering less than 3%. Sequencing was performed on whole blood. The receptors were sampled from an adult who was a healthcare worker with PCR-confirmed SARS-CoV-2 infection or an uninfected control (not recorded which).

The chain carries TRBV20-1 and TRBJ1-1; 9 nucleotides align to TRBD1. Germline V gene lookup returns CDR1 DFQATT and CDR2 SNEGSKA (reference sequence). Trimming removed 6 bases from V and 0 bases from J; junction bases left unmatched: 5. The CDR3 is 14 residues long. The chain's CDR3 is CSAGGQGLNTEAFF. In nucleotides, the CDR3 is TGCAGTGCCGGGGGACAGGGACTGAACACTGAAGCTTTCTTT.

The chain employs TRBV28 and TRBJ2-3, with 8 positions matching TRBD2. Germline V lookup: CDR1 MDHEN, CDR2 SYDVKM. V shed 5 bases and J 0 bases; nucleotides not matched to a gene: 13. This CDR3 region has 18 residues. CDR3 bases: TGTGCCAGCAGTGGGCGGGGTTCCCTAGCGGGCAGCACAGATACGCAGTATTTT. It codes for CASSGRGSLAGSTDTQYF.

This clonotype was seen many times. The CDR3 is CASSQEGASNQPQHF. The CDR3 DNA follows: TGTGCCAGCAGCCAAGAAGGGGCTAGCAATCAGCCCCAGCATTTT. The J gene is TRBJ1-5, the V gene TRBV4-2, with D maybe TRBD1 (5 bases). This CDR3 has 15 residues. Germline CDR1 reads LGHNA; CDR2 reads YNFKEQ. V shed 0 bases and J shed 0 bases, with 6 bases lying between them.

The chain uses TRBV18 and TRBJ2-4, with a possible D match to TRBD2 (5 bases). Germline V gives CDR1 KGHSH, CDR2 LQKENI. V was cut by 0 bases and J by 3 bases, with 15 bases left in between. The CDR3 contains 17 residues. CDR3 sequence reads: CASSPPSSMGVKNIQYF. Here the CDR3 DNA reads TGTGCCAGCTCACCACCGTCAAGTATGGGAGTCAAAAACATTCAGTACTTC. Looking up the rest from reference TRBV18 and TRBJ2-4 gives the full variable domain: NAGVMQNPRHLVRRRGQEARLRCSPMKGHSHVYWYRQLPEEGLKFMVYLQKENIIDESGMPKERFSAEFPKEGPSILRIQQVVRGDSAAYFCASSPPSSMGVKNIQYFGAGTRLSVL.

The rearrangement joins TRBV5-5 to TRBJ2-2; 7 bases map to TRBD1. Germline trimming cut 4 bases from V and 4 bases from J; bases unmatched to any gene: 7. Germline V CDR1 and CDR2: SGHKS, YYEKEE (reference sequence). This CDR3 comprises 15 residues. CDR3 in DNA: TGTGCCAGCAGCCGGGACAGTCTGGGCACCGGGGAGCTGTTTTTT. Translating gives CASSRDSLGTGELFF.

This clonotype has ten or more counts. This chain joins TRBV20-1 and TRBJ1-2, with D possibly matching TRBD1 (5 bases). Trimming took 1 base from V and 2 from J, leaving 17 bases between them. Germline lookup yields CDR1 DFQATT and CDR2 SNEGSKA (reference sequence). CDR3 length: 16 amino acids. CDR3 DNA sequence: TGCAGTGCTAGAGTCGCCCCCGGGACCGAGAACTATGGCTACACCTTC. This translates into CSARVAPGTENYGYTF.

The V gene is TRBV7-2, the J gene TRBJ2-7; no definite D call. The CDR3 totals 14 residues. CDR1 SGHTA and CDR2 FQGNSA come from the germline V gene. V was shortened by 5 bases and J by 4 bases, with 15 bases between the two germline ends. DNA of the CDR3: TGTGCCAGCAGCCGGACCCTGAAAGTATACGAGCAGTACTTC. Residues: CASSRTLKVYEQYF.

This clonotype was found many times. In DNA form, the CDR3 reads TGCAGCGCCCGAAGGGACGAGAATTCACCCCTCCACTTT. It is translated as CSARRDENSPLHF. The chain uses TRBV29-1 and TRBJ1-6; D is perhaps TRBD1 (5 bases). CDR1 is SQVTM, CDR2 ANQGSEA, per germline. This CDR3 spans 13 amino acids. V was pared by 7 bases and J by 7 bases, with 14 bases between.

This clonotype was observed a few times. V gene TRBV16 combines with J gene TRBJ2-7; 7 bases are a match to TRBD2. The V and J ends lost 3 bases and 2 bases, in that order; junction bases with no gene match: 1. Germline assignment: CDR1 KGHSY and CDR2 FQNENV. CDR3 length equals 13 residues. This chain's CDR3 is CASSQGGTYEQYF. The CDR3, as DNA: TGTGCCAGCAGCCAGGGAGGGACCTACGAGCAGTACTTC.

This clonotype was observed a few times. The rearrangement links TRBV20-1 to TRBJ2-1; D may correspond to TRBD1 or TRBD2 (5 bases each). The germline V gene has CDR1 DFQATT and CDR2 SNEGSKA (reference sequence). This CDR3 is 11 amino acids long. Trimming shortened V by 6 bases and J by 13 bases, and 16 bases separated the two germline ends. CDR3 sequence (DNA): TGCAGTGCCAGGTCCGGGACCCTACAGTTCTTC. Translation: CSARSGTLQFF.

This clonotype was counted only a few times. This chain links TRBV28 with TRBJ2-6, with D possibly matching TRBD1 (6 bases). The CDR3 runs 19 residues. V lost 1 base, J lost 4 bases, and 20 bases lay in between. Germline V gene data show CDR1 as MDHEN and CDR2 as SYDVKM. The CDR3 coding sequence is TGTGCCAGCAGTTTATTGACCATGGACAGCCGCTCGGGGGCCAACGTCCTGACTTTC. Translating it yields CASSLLTMDSRSGANVLTF.

The table lists this clonotype with a few counts. V is TRBV29-1 and J is TRBJ1-2; D unclear. The CDR3 has 11 residues. Germline V gives CDR1 SQVTM, CDR2 ANQGSEA. The V and J ends lost 3 bases and 3 bases respectively, with 5 bases between them. CDR3 residues: CSVDPDYGYTF. The CDR3 DNA sequence: TGCAGCGTTGATCCCGACTATGGCTACACCTTC.

This chain connects TRBV20-1 to TRBJ2-7, with 9 bases lining up with TRBD1. Germline-derived CDR1 and CDR2 are DFQATT and SNEGSKA (reference sequence). The CDR3 spans 14 residues. With V trimmed by 5 bases and J by 1 base, 6 bases remained unmatched. For the CDR3, the DNA is TGCAGTGCTGCCCGAGGGACAGGGTCCTACGAGCAGTACTTC. Residues: CSAARGTGSYEQYF.

This clonotype appeared many times. This sequence joins TRBV7-6 and TRBJ1-4, with D unclear. The CDR3 sequence is 14 residues long. The V gene lost 5 bases and the J gene lost 3 bases, with 10 bases spanning the gap. The V gene's germline CDR1 is SGHVS and CDR2 FNYEAQ. CDR3 DNA sequence: TGTGCCAGCAGCCCGGCAGGCCCTAATGAAAAACTGTTTTTT. It translates to CASSPAGPNEKLFF.

For this clonotype: An end of the junction differs from the germline gene, which may be a read error. V is TRBV6-2 or TRBV6-3 and J is TRBJ2-1, with 9 bases identical to TRBD1. This CDR3 contains 17 residues. Looked up from germline, CDR1 is MNHEY and CDR2 is SVGEGT. CDR3 amino acids: CVSSRTGAGLASNEQFF. The DNA of the CDR3 is TGTGTCAGCAGCAGGACAGGGGCTGGGCTAGCATCCAATGAGCAGTTCTTC.

A note on this clonotype: A junction boundary mismatches the germline segment, possibly from a read error. The rearrangement joins TRBV5-4 to TRBJ1-2; D uncertain. The germline V gene encodes CDR1 SGHNT and CDR2 YYREEE (reference sequence). The CDR3 is 14 residues long. CDR3 in amino acids: CAISPSPTNYGYTF. The CDR3 nucleotides read TGTGCCATCAGCCCAAGTCCAACTAACTATGGCTACACCTTC.

This clonotype was detected ten times or more. The chain couples TRBV20-1 to TRBJ2-1; possibly TRBD1 for D (6 bases). This CDR3 spans 14 amino acids. Germline V gene lookup returns CDR1 DFQATT and CDR2 SNEGSKA (reference sequence). The V end lost 3 bases, the J end lost 6 bases, and 15 bases lay between the germline ends. CDR3: CSARNREFSNEQFF. CDR3 DNA sequence: TGCAGTGCTAGGAACAGGGAGTTTAGCAATGAGCAGTTCTTC.

The chain joins TRBV5-5 to TRBJ2-7, with D perhaps assigned TRBD1 or TRBD2 (5 bases each). This CDR3 region has 13 residues. V lost 1 base, J lost 6 bases, and 11 bases lay in between. Germline lookup yields CDR1 SGHKS and CDR2 YYEKEE (reference sequence). This CDR3 is CASSLWGSSEQYF. CDR3 nucleotide sequence: TGTGCCAGCAGCTTGTGGGGGAGCTCCGAGCAGTACTTC. The full variable domain, in which reference TRBV5-5 and TRBJ2-7 provide the parts outside the CDR3, is DAGVTQSPTHLIKTRGQQVTLRCSPISGHKSVSWYQQVLGQGPQFIFQYYEKEERGRGNFPDRFSARQFPNYSSELNVNALLLGDSALYLCASSLWGSSEQYFGPGTRLTVT.

This clonotype has just a few counts. CDR3 residues: CASSLGGGGLDTQYF. In DNA, the CDR3 is TGTGCCAGCAGCTTAGGTGGCGGGGGGCTGGATACGCAGTATTTT. This sequence joins TRBV7-2 and TRBJ2-3; 8 bases match TRBD2. Germline V gene data show CDR1 as SGHTA and CDR2 as FQGNSA. CDR3 size: 15 residues. V lost 1 base and J lost 6; bases outside the gene matches: 6.

At least ten counts were recorded for this clonotype. This chain uses TRBV28 with TRBJ2-3; the match to TRBD2 covers 8 bases. This CDR3 is 15 amino acids long. Germline-derived CDR1 and CDR2 are MDHEN and SYDVKM. The V segment lost 6 bases and the J segment 7 bases; nucleotides outside the gene matches: 12. The CDR3 coding sequence is TGTGCCAGCAGCTACCGGGGGGGCTCAAAACATACGCAGTATTTT. It specifies CASSYRGGSKHTQYF. Together with reference TRBV28 and TRBJ2-3, the CDR3 gives the full variable domain: DVKVTQSSRYLVKRTGEKVFLECVQDMDHENMFWYRQDPGLGLRLIYFSYDVKMKEKGDIPEGYSVSREKKERFSLILESASTNQTSMYLCASSYRGGSKHTQYFGPGTRLTVL.

This clonotype showed up just a few times. The V gene is TRBV20-1, the J gene TRBJ1-6; 8 bases align to TRBD1. The CDR3 is made up of 15 amino acids. Germline lookup yields CDR1 DFQATT and CDR2 SNEGSKA (reference sequence). V shed 4 bases and J 5 bases; nucleotides not matched to a gene: 7. CDR3 bases: TGCAGTGCTAACATTGGGGACAGGAATAATTCACCCCTCCACTTT. As protein: CSANIGDRNNSPLHF.

By share, this clonotype ranks as medium-sized. This chain's CDR3 is CASSELQGLETQYF. The CDR3 coding sequence is TGCGCCAGCAGCGAATTACAGGGTCTAGAGACCCAGTACTTC. The rearrangement joins TRBV5-1 to TRBJ2-5; tentatively, D is TRBD1 (6 bases). The CDR3 sequence is 14 residues long. Per the germline V gene, CDR1 is SGHRS and CDR2 is YFSETQ. Trimming pared 4 bases from V and 4 bases from J, leaving 14 bases between.

The chain employs TRBV14 and TRBJ2-2, with D hard to call. V lost 4 bases to trimming and J lost 0 bases, with 12 bases between them. CDR1 is SGHDN and CDR2 is FVKESK in the germline V gene. CDR3 size: 16 residues. This chain's CDR3 is CASSPTGFANTGELFF. The CDR3, as DNA: TGTGCCAGCAGCCCAACGGGTTTCGCGAACACCGGGGAGCTGTTTTTT.

This clonotype was counted many times. The V and J genes are TRBV12-3 or TRBV12-4 and TRBJ2-5; 8 bases map to TRBD1. The CDR3 covers 13 residues. With V trimmed by 5 bases and J by 5 bases, 4 bases remained unmatched. The CDR3 nucleotides read TGTGCCAGCAGTCCGACAGGGGAGGAGACCCAGTACTTC. It codes for CASSPTGEETQYF.

J is TRBJ2-5 and V is TRBV20-1; 9 nucleotides align to TRBD2. J was trimmed by 5 bases and V by 6 bases; bases with no gene match: 10. Germline assignment: CDR1 DFQATT and CDR2 SNEGSKA (reference sequence). The CDR3 has 14 amino acids. The chain's CDR3 is CSAGGVAGEETQYF. CDR3 bases: TGCAGTGCAGGCGGGGTAGCGGGAGAGGAGACCCAGTACTTC.

In nucleotides, the CDR3 is TGTGCCAGCAGCTCCCAGGGGGCAAGTGAAGCTTTCTTT. It codes for CASSSQGASEAFF. The chain recombines TRBV7-3 with TRBJ1-1; 8 bases line up with TRBD1. Trimming took 4 bases from V and 7 from J; bases not matched to a gene: 5. Germline V gene lookup returns CDR1 SGHTA and CDR2 FQGTGA. This CDR3 has 13 amino acids.

The chain's CDR3 is CASTRIPSGEYTGELFF. The DNA of the CDR3 is TGTGCCAGCACGCGAATCCCTAGCGGGGAGTACACCGGGGAGCTGTTTTTT. The chain is built from TRBV7-6 and TRBJ2-2; 9 bases align to TRBD2. Trimming took 7 bases from V and 3 from J; bases not matched to a gene: 12. The CDR3 spans 17 residues. From germline, CDR1 is SGHVS and CDR2 FNYEAQ.

This clonotype was detected only a few times. The chain recombines TRBV18 with TRBJ2-7; D unclear. The CDR3 covers 12 residues. V was trimmed by 4 bases and J by 6 bases, leaving 10 bases between them. Germline CDR1 and CDR2: KGHSH and LQKENI. The DNA of the CDR3 is TGTGCCAGCTCACTGCCCCCGGGCGAGCAGTACTTC. Its translation: CASSLPPGEQYF.

This clonotype was counted only a few times. This rearrangement joins TRBV3-1 to TRBJ2-1; 7 nucleotides align to TRBD2. V was clipped by 1 base and J by 12 bases; unmatched bases: 6. In germline, CDR1 is LGHDT, CDR2 YNNKEL (reference sequence). The length of the CDR3 is 13 residues. CDR3: CASSQGGRYGQFF. The CDR3 DNA is TGTGCCAGCAGCCAAGGCGGGAGATATGGGCAGTTCTTC.

This chain joins TRBV7-9 and TRBJ2-6; TRBD2 matches 7 bases. The CDR3 consists of 18 residues. In germline, CDR1 is SEHNR, CDR2 FQNEAQ (reference sequence). V shed 1 base, J shed 2 bases, and the junction held 8 bases outside the gene matches. The CDR3: CASSLVGQGLTGANVLTF. The CDR3 nucleotides are TGTGCCAGCAGCTTAGTGGGCCAGGGACTAACTGGGGCCAACGTCCTGACTTTC.

This clonotype was recorded at least ten times. This chain links TRBV5-6 with TRBJ2-7, with TRBD1 identical over 11 bases. V lost 3 bases and J lost 4; bases outside the gene matches: 9. The CDR3 spans 16 residues. Germline-derived CDR1 and CDR2 are SGHDT and YYEEEE. In DNA form, the CDR3 reads TGTGCCAGCAGCTCTACACGGGACAGGGGGAAGTACGAGCAGTACTTC. Translated, it gives CASSSTRDRGKYEQYF.